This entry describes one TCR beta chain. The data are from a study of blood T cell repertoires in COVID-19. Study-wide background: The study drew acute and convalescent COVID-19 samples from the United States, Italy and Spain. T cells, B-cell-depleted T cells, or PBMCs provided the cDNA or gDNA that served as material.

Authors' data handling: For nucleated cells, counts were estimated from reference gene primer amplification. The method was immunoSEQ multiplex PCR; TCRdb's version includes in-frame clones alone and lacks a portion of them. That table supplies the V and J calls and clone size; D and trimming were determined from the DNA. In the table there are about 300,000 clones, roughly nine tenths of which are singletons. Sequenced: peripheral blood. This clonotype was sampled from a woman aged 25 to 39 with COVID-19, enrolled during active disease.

CDR3 nucleotide sequence: TGTGCCAGCAGCTTGTACGGGTCTGGGGCCAACGTCCTGACTTTC. Its protein is CASSLYGSGANVLTF. The rearrangement joins TRBV5-6 to TRBJ2-6; D uncertain. Germline assignment: CDR1 SGHDT and CDR2 YYEEEE. Deletions cut 1 base from V and 1 base from J, with 6 bases between. The CDR3 extends over 15 amino acids.